The 18 T cell receptor beta chains presented below share a single source sample, sequenced in a study of regulatory T cells in long-lasting Graves disease. Library construction for TCR beta used iRepertoire HTBI primers and Arm-PCR of CDR3 regions. In TCRdb, the multiplex PCR reads were re-called with MiXCR into one record per CDR3 protein. The sample lists a few hundred thousand distinct CDR3 sequences, roughly 25% occurring once. Time point noted: persistent/refractory GD, antithyroid drugs over 5 years with positive TRAb. The authors made the TCR library using RNA they extracted from PBMCs. The sample consisted of peripheral blood mononuclear cells (PBMCs), taken when the disease was refractory, from a patient treated with antithyroid drugs. The receptors originated from a woman between 35 and 50 years old with Graves disease.

The chain has TRBV9 and TRBJ1-6; weak D call: TRBD1 (6 bases). V was trimmed by 3 bases and J by 7 bases, leaving 17 bases between them. The CDR3 extends over 16 amino acids. CDR1 SGDLS and CDR2 YYNGEE come from the germline V gene. In nucleotides, the CDR3 is TGTGCCAGCAGCGCGGAAATAACAGGGAACAATTCACCCCTCCACTTT. Its translation: CASSAEITGNNSPLHF. Combining the CDR3 with reference TRBV9 and TRBJ1-6 gives the whole variable domain DSGVTQTPKHLITATGQRVTLRCSPRSGDLSVYWYQQSLDQGLQFLIQYYNGEERAKGNILERFSAQQFPDLHSELNLSSLELGDSALYFCASSAEITGNNSPLHFGNGTRLTVT.

This clonotype came up many times. The chain carries TRBV28 and TRBJ2-5; D is perhaps TRBD1 (6 bases). Trimming removed 3 bases from V and 5 bases from J, with 16 bases in between. The CDR3 length is 15 residues. CDR1 and CDR2 (germline): MDHEN, SYDVKM. CDR3 residues: CASSFPPGGAETQYF. The CDR3 region has the DNA TGTGCCAGCAGTTTCCCTCCTGGGGGCGCGGAGACCCAGTACTTC.

The genes are TRBV29-1 and TRBJ2-2; 8 bases match TRBD2. This CDR3 region has 16 residues. Germline CDR1 is SQVTM and CDR2 is ANQGSEA. The ends lost 8 bases at V and 5 bases at J; junction bases unmatched: 16. Here the CDR3 reads CSPKGGAGVWTGELFF. The CDR3 DNA reads TGCAGCCCGAAGGGGGGAGCGGGAGTATGGACCGGGGAGCTGTTTTTT.

This clonotype was detected many times. J is TRBJ2-7 and V is TRBV6-5; D ambiguous. Between the trimmed V and J ends, which lost 0 bases and 2 bases, there was a span of 2 bases. Per germline, CDR1 MNHEY and CDR2 SVGAGI. The CDR3 loop spans 12 amino acids. The CDR3 bases are TGTGCCAGCAGTTACTCGACCTACGAGCAGTACTTC. Residues: CASSYSTYEQYF.

The rearrangement joins TRBV30 to TRBJ1-2; D is unresolved. Deletions cut 4 bases from V and 5 bases from J, with 8 bases between. The CDR3 spans 11 residues. Germline V lookup: CDR1 GTSNPN, CDR2 SVGIG (reference sequence). For the CDR3, the DNA is TGTGCCTGGACAGCGCCGTATGGCTACACCTTC. It encodes CAWTAPYGYTF.

The rearrangement uses TRBV3-1 and TRBJ2-7, with 7 bases aligning to TRBD2. The junction had 9 bases not matched to a gene; V was cut back by 4 bases and J by 3 bases. The CDR3 totals 15 residues. From germline, CDR1 is LGHDT and CDR2 YNNKEL (reference sequence). The CDR3 loop reads CASSRGREGYYEQYF. The CDR3 nucleotides are TGTGCCAGCAGCCGAGGGAGGGAAGGTTACTACGAGCAGTACTTC.

CDR3 in amino acids: CASSEVSNYGYTF. Written as DNA, the CDR3 is TGCGCCAGCAGTGAAGTCTCTAACTATGGCTACACCTTC. The chain combines TRBV10-2 with TRBJ1-2; D uncertain. The CDR3 covers 13 residues. CDR1 is WSHSY and CDR2 is SAAADI in the germline V gene. With 3 bases removed from V and 0 bases from J, the gap between germline ends came to 5 bases.

This chain joins TRBV20-1 and TRBJ2-2; D not certain. CDR3 size: 15 residues. In germline, CDR1 is DFQATT, CDR2 SNEGSKA (reference sequence). Trimming pared 1 base from V and 5 bases from J, leaving 14 bases between. The CDR3 bases are TGCAGTGCTAGAGTCAGGCTAAGGTCAACCGGGGAGCTGTTTTTT. Amino acids: CSARVRLRSTGELFF.

This clonotype came up many times. The rearrangement uses TRBV28 and TRBJ2-5; tentative D call: TRBD1 (6 bases). The ends were cut back, 6 bases at V and 2 bases at J, with 16 bases in the middle. From germline, CDR1 is MDHEN and CDR2 SYDVKM. The CDR3 is made up of 15 amino acids. In nucleotides, the CDR3 is TGTGCCAGCAGAGCCAGGGGACACGAACAAGAGACCCAGTACTTC. It translates to CASRARGHEQETQYF.

At least ten counts were recorded for this clonotype. The rearrangement links TRBV11-2 to TRBJ2-7; D possibly corresponds to TRBD1 (6 bases). CDR3 length: 14 residues. Germline V CDR1 and CDR2: SGHAT, FQNNGV. The V end lost 8 bases, the J end lost 2 bases, and 16 bases lay between the germline ends. The CDR3, as DNA: TGTGCCAGCGTAAGGGCAGGGGCCCCCTACGAGCAGTACTTC. Its protein is CASVRAGAPYEQYF. Full variable domain (missing parts from reference TRBV11-2 and TRBJ2-7): EAGVAQSPRYKIIEKRQSVAFWCNPISGHATLYWYQQILGQGPKLLIQFQNNGVVDDSQLPKDRFSAERLKGVDSTLKIQPAKLEDSAVYLCASVRAGAPYEQYFGPGTRLTVT.

For this clonotype: Relative to the germline gene, one junction end is altered; a read error may explain this. This sequence joins TRBV7-9 and TRBJ2-7; D tentatively reads TRBD1 or TRBD2 (5 bases each). CDR1 and CDR2 (germline): SEHNR, FQNEAQ (reference sequence). The CDR3 loop spans 19 amino acids. The CDR3 reads CASGLTVGRGQGRSYEQYF. The CDR3 DNA sequence: TGTGCCAGCGGCTTAACTGTTGGTAGGGGCCAGGGACGATCCTACGAGCAGTACTTC.

The chain recombines TRBV10-3 with TRBJ2-6; D is possibly TRBD2 (5 bases). The CDR3 is made up of 18 amino acids. Between the trimmed V and J ends, which lost 6 bases and 0 bases, there was a span of 18 bases. Germline CDR1 reads ENHRY; CDR2 reads SYGVKD. The CDR3 reads CAISKNSGLSSGANVLTF. The CDR3, as DNA: TGTGCCATCAGCAAAAATTCGGGATTGAGCTCTGGGGCCAACGTCCTGACTTTC.

This clonotype has at least ten counts. The chain is built from TRBV28 and TRBJ2-7, with TRBD2 matching 9 bases. The V gene's germline CDR1 is MDHEN and CDR2 SYDVKM. The CDR3 contains 15 residues. J lost 0 bases, V lost 7 bases, and 7 bases had no gene match. CDR3 residues: CASTPAGGHSYEQYF. For the CDR3, the DNA is TGTGCCAGCACCCCAGCGGGAGGCCACTCCTACGAGCAGTACTTC.

The chain combines TRBV19 with TRBJ2-7; perhaps TRBD2 as D (6 bases). Germline CDR1 and CDR2: LNHDA and SQIVND (reference sequence). The V end was cut by 5 bases, the J end by 3 bases, with 14 bases between. The CDR3 is made up of 14 amino acids. The CDR3 loop reads CASSGGSGGYEQYF. CDR3 DNA: TGTGCCAGTAGTGGAGGGTCCGGGGGCTACGAGCAGTACTTC. The whole variable domain, filled in from reference TRBV19 and TRBJ2-7, reads DGGITQSPKYLFRKEGQNVTLSCEQNLNHDAMYWYRQDPGQGLRLIYYSQIVNDFQKGDIAEGYSVSREKKESFPLTVTSAQKNPTAFYLCASSGGSGGYEQYFGPGTRLTVT.

This chain links TRBV12-3 or TRBV12-4 with TRBJ2-3, with D possibly matching TRBD2 (6 bases). V lost 3 bases, J lost 5 bases, and 12 bases lay in between. This CDR3 is 14 amino acids long. CDR3 in amino acids: CASSLGLAIDTQYF. As DNA, the CDR3 is TGTGCCAGCAGTTTGGGGCTAGCGATAGATACGCAGTATTTT.

This clonotype was seen only once. The J gene is TRBJ2-1, the V gene TRBV12-3 or TRBV12-4; 12 bases line up with TRBD2. With 7 bases clipped from V and 7 bases from J, the junction kept 5 bases outside the gene matches. This CDR3 has 14 amino acids. The CDR3 spells CASNRLAGVNEQFF. CDR3 DNA sequence: TGTGCCAGCAATAGACTAGCGGGAGTTAATGAGCAGTTCTTC.

This clonotype was counted ten times or more. The chain joins TRBV11-2 to TRBJ2-5; D gene ambiguous. The CDR3 runs to 16 residues. Deletions cut 0 bases from V and 2 bases from J, with 13 bases between. The V gene's germline CDR1 is SGHAT and CDR2 FQNNGV. The CDR3 DNA follows: TGTGCCAGCAGCTTAGATCATCAGATTTTGCAAGAGACCCAGTACTTC. Protein product: CASSLDHQILQETQYF.

This clonotype was observed a few times. The rearrangement links TRBV6-1 to TRBJ2-2, with a tentative D call TRBD1 (5 bases). Trimming took off 7 bases at V and 9 bases at J, with 18 bases between the two ends. Germline CDR1 reads MNHNS; CDR2 reads SASEGT. The length of the CDR3 is 14 residues. In DNA, the CDR3 is TGTGCCAGCAAGGTTCTCAGGGATCGACGGGAGCTGTTTTTT. It yields the protein CASKVLRDRRELFF.